This T cell receptor (beta chain) was captured in a study of identical twins. cDNA carried unique molecular identifiers, and a universal primer site was added by template switching. From the 5' RACE reads, TCRdb called clonotypes with MiXCR, one entry per CDR3 protein. The sample holds approximately 550,000 distinct CDR3 sequences, about 20% seen once. Study results and limitations: Conclusions came from cross-sectional statistical analysis, not from following the same donors.

In its sample, this clonotype was seen many times. Its antigen is not identified. With V trimmed by 4 bases and J by 4 bases, 6 bases remained unmatched. There are 15 residues in the CDR3. The germline CDR1 and CDR2 sequences are SGHRS and YFSETQ. A further study also used this sample, focusing on yellow fever vaccine responses in identical twins. This second study notes: Twins showed a vaccine T cell response that reportedly seemed partly convergent, partly personalized.

The specimen was CD4+ T cells sorted from blood. The sequence derives from a woman aged 18-29 years in good health. The gene calls are TRBV5-1 and TRBJ2-2; TRBD1 aligns across 8 bases. Written as DNA, the CDR3 is TGCGCCAGCAGCCCCGGACAGGGAGGCACCGGGGAGCTGTTTTTT. Encoded protein: CASSPGQGGTGELFF.